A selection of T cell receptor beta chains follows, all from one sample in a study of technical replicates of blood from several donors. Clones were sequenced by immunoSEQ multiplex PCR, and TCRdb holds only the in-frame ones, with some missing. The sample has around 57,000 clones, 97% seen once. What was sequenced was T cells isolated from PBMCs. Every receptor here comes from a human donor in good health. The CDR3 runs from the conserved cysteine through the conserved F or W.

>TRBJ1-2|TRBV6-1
CASSEMQTKAYYGYTF
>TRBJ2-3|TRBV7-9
CASSHKGGLLTDTQYF
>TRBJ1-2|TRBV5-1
CASSLIGREGGYTF
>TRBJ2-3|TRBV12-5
CASGTSTKIGSRSGADSYADTQYF
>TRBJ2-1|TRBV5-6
CASSLGSGRYYNEQFF
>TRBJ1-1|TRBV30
CAWSRTTDEAFF
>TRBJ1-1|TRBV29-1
CSVRRTEAFF
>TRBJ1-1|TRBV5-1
CASSLVGTGGYTEAFF
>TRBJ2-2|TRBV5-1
CASSSGLAGITGELFF
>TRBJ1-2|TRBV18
CASSPSDGQGGTF
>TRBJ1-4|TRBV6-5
CASSYRDRSNEKLFF
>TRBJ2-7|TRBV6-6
CASSYGRQGSAEQYF
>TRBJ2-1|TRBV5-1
CASSLVQGSNEQFF
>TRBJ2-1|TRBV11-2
CASSRSASGRPYNEQFF
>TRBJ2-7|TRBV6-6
CASSYRGGQGKNEQYF
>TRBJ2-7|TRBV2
CASTGQGLHEQYF
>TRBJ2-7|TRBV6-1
CASTPGTVAIYEQYF
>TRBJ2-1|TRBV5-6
CASSLIGSEQFF
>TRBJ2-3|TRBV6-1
CASSEARGPLTDTQYF
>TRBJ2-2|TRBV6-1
CASWWERGTGELFF
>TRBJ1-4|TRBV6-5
CASSSGTGSYNEKLFF
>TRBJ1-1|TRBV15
CATSQGADTEAFF
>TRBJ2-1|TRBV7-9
CASSTPLHPNEQFF
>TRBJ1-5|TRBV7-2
CASSFASRGQPQHF
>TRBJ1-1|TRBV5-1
CASSLTGGVSEAFF
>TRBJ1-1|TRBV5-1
CASSLGQSYTEAFF
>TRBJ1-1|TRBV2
CASSGDRMTEAFF
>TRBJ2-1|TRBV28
CASSLNRLAGALNEQFF
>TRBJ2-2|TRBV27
CASSLRPRGTGELFF
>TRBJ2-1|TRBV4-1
CASSPEGVYNEQFF
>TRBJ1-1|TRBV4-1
CASSQGAGPSILTEAFF
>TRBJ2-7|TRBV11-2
CASSLDIRGRAPAYEQYF
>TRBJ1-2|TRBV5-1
CASSLGQINYGYTF
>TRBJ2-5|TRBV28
CASLAGGPSGETQYF
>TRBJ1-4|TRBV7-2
CASRPTGFEKLFF
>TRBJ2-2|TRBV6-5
CASKRQFRPGELFF
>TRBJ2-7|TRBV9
CASSPPSSYEQYF
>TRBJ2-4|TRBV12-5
CASGLYGRDRVEVKVAKNIQYF
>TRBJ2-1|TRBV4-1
CASSQDPADRLLSYNEQFF
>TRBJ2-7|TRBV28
CASSYLDRYEQYF
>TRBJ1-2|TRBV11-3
CASSLVPGDGYTF
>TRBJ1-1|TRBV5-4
CASSVGQAEAFF
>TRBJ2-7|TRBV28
CASSLIQGPEQYF
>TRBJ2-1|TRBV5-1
CASSLAVDNEQFF
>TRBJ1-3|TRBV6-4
CASSDSTDPGNTIYF